The rows below give T cell receptor beta chains drawn from one sample of a study of blood T cell repertoires in COVID-19. Sequenced by immunoSEQ multiplex PCR; TCRdb stores in-frame clones only, minus some. The table lists roughly 53,000 clones, 70% to 80% of them singletons, with roughly a fifth in the top ten. Sequencing input: peripheral blood. Receptors originate from a man aged 45-65 years with active or convalescent COVID-19. The CDR3 runs from the conserved cysteine through the conserved F or W. The D gene is left open where the match is weak. Where a row states a size, it is once, few, many or the class of an expanded clone; other rows omit it.

clone size	V gene	D gene	J gene	CDR3 protein	CDR3 DNA
-	TRBV29-1	-	TRBJ2-3	CSAVQGGTVGDTQYF	TGCAGCGCTGTCCAGGGAGGAACGGTTGGAGATACGCAGTATTTT
-	TRBV6-6	-	TRBJ1-1	CASIEQGIGTEAFF	TGTGCCAGCATTGAGCAGGGGATAGGAACTGAAGCTTTCTTT
once	TRBV19	TRBD1	TRBJ2-7	CASSRQGYEQYF	TGTGCCAGTAGTCGACAGGGCTACGAGCAGTACTTC
-	TRBV6-5	-	TRBJ1-1	CASSLAQNTEAFF	TGTGCCAGCAGCTTAGCCCAGAACACTGAAGCTTTCTTT
-	TRBV6-5	-	TRBJ2-5	CASTRGYQETQYF	TGTGCCAGCACCCGGGGGTACCAAGAGACCCAGTACTTC
once	TRBV6-5	TRBD1	TRBJ2-7	CASRGTGEYEQYF	TGTGCCAGCAGGGGGACAGGGGAGTACGAGCAGTACTTC
-	TRBV21-1	-	TRBJ2-1	CATKGQGTDEQFF	TGTGCCACTAAGGGACAGGGAACGGATGAGCAGTTCTTC
-	TRBV29-1	TRBD2	TRBJ2-1	CSARLAGGNNEQFF	TGCAGCGCCAGACTAGCGGGGGGGAACAATGAGCAGTTCTTC
once	TRBV6-5	TRBD1	TRBJ1-2	CASSYSYRGSYGYTF	TGTGCCAGCAGTTACTCATACAGGGGGAGCTATGGCTACACCTTC
-	TRBV3-1/TRBV3-2	-	TRBJ1-1	CASSQGGEGGTEAFF	TGTGCCAGCAGCCAAGGAGGAGAGGGAGGCACTGAAGCTTTCTTT
-	TRBV5-4	-	TRBJ2-3	CASTQGQGKGRADTQYF	TGTGCCAGCACCCAGGGGCAGGGCAAGGGGAGGGCAGATACGCAGTATTTT
-	TRBV4-1	-	TRBJ2-1	CASSQVPWRQSSYNEQFF	TGCGCCAGCAGCCAAGTCCCCTGGCGGCAAAGCTCCTACAATGAGCAGTTCTTC
-	TRBV5-6	-	TRBJ2-7	CASSLGGRGHEQYF	TGTGCCAGCAGCTTGGGGGGCAGGGGACACGAGCAGTACTTC
few	TRBV7-6	TRBD1	TRBJ2-1	CASSSLDRLGEQFF	TGTGCCAGCAGCTCCCTGGACAGGTTAGGTGAGCAGTTCTTC
-	TRBV5-6	-	TRBJ2-3	CASSSLTPTSTDTQYF	TGTGCCAGCAGCTCTCTAACCCCTACTAGCACAGATACGCAGTATTTT
-	TRBV3-1/TRBV3-2	TRBD1	TRBJ1-5	CASSLGQGGQPQHF	TGTGCCAGCAGCCTAGGACAGGGTGGACAGCCCCAGCATTTT
-	TRBV5-4	-	TRBJ2-2	CASSLGTGSGGELFF	TGTGCCAGCAGCTTGGGCACAGGGTCAGGCGGGGAGCTGTTTTTT
-	TRBV30	TRBD1	TRBJ1-3	CAWSAGGGNTIYF	TGTGCCTGGAGTGCAGGGGGAGGAAACACCATATATTTT
few	TRBV3-1/TRBV3-2	TRBD1	TRBJ1-2	CASSQWDREVYGYTF	TGTGCCAGCAGCCAATGGGACAGGGAGGTCTATGGCTACACCTTC
few	TRBV15	-	TRBJ1-2	CATSRDHLIANYGYTF	TGTGCCACCAGCAGAGATCACCTAATAGCGAACTATGGCTACACCTTC
-	TRBV5-1	-	TRBJ2-3	CASSLGQVVMDTQYF	TGCGCCAGCAGCTTGGGACAGGTAGTTATGGATACGCAGTATTTT
-	TRBV4-2	-	TRBJ2-1	CASSQDSGSHNEQFF	TGTGCCAGCAGCCAAGACTCGGGATCCCACAATGAGCAGTTCTTC
-	TRBV25-1	-	TRBJ1-2	CASSLRGQGTGLYGYTF	TGTGCCAGCAGCCTTCGTGGGCAGGGGACGGGGCTTTATGGCTACACCTTC
-	TRBV7-3	TRBD2	TRBJ2-3	CASSLNVAGGQGDTQYF	TGTGCCAGCAGCTTAAATGTAGCGGGGGGCCAGGGAGATACGCAGTATTTT
-	TRBV10-3	-	TRBJ1-2	CAISDRQASYGYTF	TGTGCCATCAGTGATCGACAGGCATCCTATGGCTACACCTTC
-	TRBV5-4	-	TRBJ1-2	CASSLQGPYGYTF	TGTGCCAGCAGCTTACAGGGCCCCTATGGCTACACCTTC
-	TRBV19	-	TRBJ1-2	CASSIVGDGYTF	TGTGCCAGTAGTATTGTAGGGGATGGCTACACCTTC
once	TRBV5-1	-	TRBJ1-1	CASSFDGGRTEAFF	TGCGCCAGCAGCTTCGACGGGGGGCGCACTGAAGCTTTCTTT
-	TRBV4-2	-	TRBJ2-5	CASSQSTRMETQYF	TGTGCCAGCAGCCAGAGTACTAGAATGGAGACCCAGTACTTC
-	TRBV28	TRBD1	TRBJ1-1	CASRPPTGLTEAFF	TGTGCCAGCAGACCCCCGACAGGGCTAACTGAAGCTTTCTTT
-	TRBV19	-	TRBJ2-4	CASSITQGWDIQYF	TGTGCCAGTAGTATAACGCAGGGGTGGGACATTCAGTACTTC
once	TRBV15	TRBD2	TRBJ2-1	CATSRDMRLADYNEQFF	TGTGCCACCAGCAGAGACATGAGACTAGCGGACTACAATGAGCAGTTCTTC
few	TRBV25-1	-	TRBJ2-7	CASSRGYEQYF	TGTGCCAGCAGCAGGGGCTACGAGCAGTACTTC
-	TRBV29-1	TRBD2	TRBJ2-2	CSVEPQGTSGTGELFF	TGCAGCGTTGAACCCCAGGGGACTAGCGGGACCGGGGAGCTGTTTTTT
-	TRBV30	TRBD1	TRBJ1-2	CAWSEGTGWLNGYTF	TGTGCCTGGAGTGAGGGGACAGGGTGGTTGAACGGCTACACCTTC
-	TRBV5-1	-	TRBJ2-7	CASSLRAGASYEQYF	TGCGCCAGCAGCTTGCGGGCAGGGGCGTCCTACGAGCAGTACTTC
-	TRBV5-1	-	TRBJ2-5	CASSPGGNQETQYF	TGCGCCAGCAGCCCAGGGGGGAACCAAGAGACCCAGTACTTC
-	TRBV5-4	TRBD2	TRBJ2-1	CASSLLPQLAGDKDEQFF	TGTGCCAGCAGCTTGCTCCCCCAACTAGCGGGAGACAAGGATGAGCAGTTCTTC
-	TRBV11-1	-	TRBJ1-1	CASSARQNTEAFF	TGTGCCAGCAGCGCCCGACAGAACACTGAAGCTTTCTTT
-	TRBV21-1	-	TRBJ2-5	CASSKYPSRETQYF	TGTGCCAGCAGCAAGTATCCTAGCAGAGAGACCCAGTACTTC
-	TRBV24-1	TRBD2	TRBJ2-1	CATSDSGLAGGPYHNEQFF	TGTGCCACCAGTGATTCGGGACTAGCGGGGGGACCCTATCACAATGAGCAGTTCTTC
-	TRBV7-3	-	TRBJ1-1	CASSQTDRLNTEAFF	TGTGCCAGCAGCCAAACCGACAGGCTGAACACTGAAGCTTTCTTT
-	TRBV2	TRBD2	TRBJ2-7	CASSLDTSGGAYEQYF	TGTGCCAGCAGCCTGGATACTAGCGGGGGGGCCTACGAGCAGTACTTC
-	TRBV4-1	TRBD1	TRBJ2-2	CASSFPGGNGELFF	TGCGCCAGCAGCTTCCCAGGGGGCAACGGGGAGCTGTTTTTT
-	TRBV18	TRBD1	TRBJ1-2	CASSPQGATSGYTF	TGTGCCAGCTCACCACAGGGGGCGACTAGTGGCTACACCTTC
-	TRBV7-2	-	TRBJ2-1	CASSPYNEQFF	TGTGCCAGCAGCCCGTACAATGAGCAGTTCTTC
-	TRBV12-5	TRBD2	TRBJ2-3	CASGLVQTSGGADTQYF	TGTGCTAGTGGTTTGGTACAAACTAGCGGGGGGGCGGATACGCAGTATTTT
few	TRBV9	TRBD2	TRBJ2-1	CASSRAIAGGFSYNEQFF	TGTGCCAGCAGCAGAGCGATAGCGGGGGGTTTCTCCTACAATGAGCAGTTCTTC
-	TRBV23-1	-	TRBJ1-3	CASREERFGNTIYF	TGCGCCAGCAGAGAAGAGCGTTTCGGAAACACCATATATTTT
-	TRBV7-2	-	TRBJ2-5	CASSLGLAKETQYF	TGTGCCAGCAGCTTAGGGCTAGCGAAAGAGACCCAGTACTTC
few	TRBV4-1	-	TRBJ1-2	CASSQDRGGYTF	TGCGCCAGCAGCCAAGATCGAGGTGGCTACACCTTC
-	TRBV6-5	-	TRBJ1-2	CASGLKSGVGGGYTF	TGTGCCAGCGGACTTAAATCAGGGGTAGGGGGTGGCTACACCTTC
-	TRBV5-1	TRBD2	TRBJ2-3	CASSLASSGIIPDTQYF	TGCGCCAGCAGCTTGGCCTCTAGCGGCATAATCCCAGATACGCAGTATTTT
few	TRBV6-5	-	TRBJ1-2	CASRLQGRTNYGYTF	TGTGCCAGCAGACTACAGGGACGGACAAACTATGGCTACACCTTC
-	TRBV6-5	-	TRBJ1-6	CASRQGKRDSPLHF	TGTGCCAGCAGGCAGGGGAAGCGAGATTCACCCCTCCACTTT
-	TRBV5-4	TRBD2	TRBJ2-2	CASSPGLAGATGELFF	TGTGCCAGCAGTCCCGGACTAGCGGGAGCCACCGGGGAGCTGTTTTTT
-	TRBV10-1	TRBD2	TRBJ2-5	CASSLAGEVTQYF	TGCGCCAGCTCGTTAGCGGGGGAGGTTACCCAGTACTTC
-	TRBV11-3	TRBD2	TRBJ2-3	CASSAGLAGGEDTQYF	TGTGCCAGCAGCGCCGGACTAGCGGGAGGTGAAGATACGCAGTATTTT
-	TRBV27	TRBD1	TRBJ2-1	CASSPRQGLEDNEQFF	TGTGCCAGCAGTCCCAGACAGGGATTAGAAGACAATGAGCAGTTCTTC